This T cell receptor (beta chain) appears in the sequencing data of a study of cytomegalovirus exposure and HLA in healthy donors. Study-level background: T cells numbering about 179 million yielded 100 million to 120 million unique TCR beta sequences in an earlier analysis.

Whole-study results and caveats: TRBV6-2, TRBV6-3 and some other V segments were excluded as indistinguishable. According to an earlier analysis, most TCR beta V segments yielded productive rearrangements about 90% or about 30% of the time. HLA alleles were associated with fewer than 20,000 TCR beta sequences in a later analysis at 0.05 false discovery rate.

With 60 Vbeta and 13 Jbeta primers, the PCR was carried out. Profiling relied on immunoSEQ multiplex PCR, and the TCRdb table lists in-frame clones only, not all of them. The table has 120,000 to 150,000 clones, more than 75% seen once. Points on this clone: Its antigen is not known. The junction does not match germline at one end; this may be a read error.

The CDR3 is 11 residues long. From germline, CDR1 is SEHNR and CDR2 FQNEAQ (reference sequence). The chain is built from TRBV7-9 and TRBJ2-7; 10 positions agree with TRBD2. This TCR came from a middle-aged man in good health and CMV-seronegative. The specimen sequenced was PBMCs. CDR3 in amino acids: CSSGGGPEQYF. The CDR3 DNA follows: TGTTCCAGCGGGGGGGGACCCGAGCAGTACTTC.